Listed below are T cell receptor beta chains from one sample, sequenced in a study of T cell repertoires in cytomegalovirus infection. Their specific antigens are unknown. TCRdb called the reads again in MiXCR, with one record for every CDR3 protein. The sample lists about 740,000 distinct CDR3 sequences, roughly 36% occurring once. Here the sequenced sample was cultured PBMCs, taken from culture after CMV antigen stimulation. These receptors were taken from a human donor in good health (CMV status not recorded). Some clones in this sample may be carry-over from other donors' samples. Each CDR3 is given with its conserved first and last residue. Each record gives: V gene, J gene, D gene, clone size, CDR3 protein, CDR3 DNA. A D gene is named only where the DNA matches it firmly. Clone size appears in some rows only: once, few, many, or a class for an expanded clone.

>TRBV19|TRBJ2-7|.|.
CASSPEYSYEQYF
TGTGCCAGTAGTCCCGAATACTCCTACGAGCAGTACTTC
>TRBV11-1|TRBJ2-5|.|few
CASSRGLRETQYF
TGTGCCTCTTCGCGGGGGCTGAGAGAGACCCAGTACTTC
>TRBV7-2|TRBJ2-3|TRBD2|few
CASSFPPSGRADTQYF
TGTGCCAGCAGCTTTCCGCCTAGCGGGAGGGCAGATACGCAGTATTTT
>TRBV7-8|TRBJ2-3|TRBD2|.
CASSRRSGAGGTDTQYF
TGTGCCAGCAGCCGGCGGAGTGGAGCGGGGGGCACAGATACGCAGTATTTT
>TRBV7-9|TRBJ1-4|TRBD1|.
CASSRSGQGSVGLFF
TGTGCCAGCAGCCGATCGGGACAGGGATCGGTCGGACTGTTTTTT
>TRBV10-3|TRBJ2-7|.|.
CAISGPGGRGNSYEQYF
TGTGCCATCAGCGGTCCCGGGGGCCGGGGGAACTCCTACGAGCAGTACTTC
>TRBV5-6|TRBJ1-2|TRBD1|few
CASSPGQGGYGYTF
TGTGCCAGCAGCCCGGGACAGGGCGGCTATGGCTACACCTTC
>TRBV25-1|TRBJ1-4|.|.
CASSEFSGFSGEKLFF
TGTGCCAGCAGTGAATTTTCAGGGTTTAGTGGTGAAAAACTGTTTTTT
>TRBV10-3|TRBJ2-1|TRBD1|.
CAIRNRTGRGYNEQFF
TGTGCCATCAGGAACCGGACAGGGCGAGGGTACAATGAGCAGTTCTTC
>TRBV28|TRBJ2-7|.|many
CASSVGSYEQYF
TGTGCCAGCAGCGTGGGGTCCTACGAGCAGTACTTC
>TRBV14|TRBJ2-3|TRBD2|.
CASSQMGGPSDTQYF
TGTGCCAGCAGCCAAATGGGAGGGCCCTCAGATACGCAGTATTTT
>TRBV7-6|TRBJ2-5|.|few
CASSLGTGRVQETQYF
TGTGCCAGCAGCTTAGGGACAGGGAGGGTTCAAGAGACCCAGTACTTC
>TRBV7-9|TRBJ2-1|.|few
CASTKGGGGEQFF
TGTGCCAGCACCAAGGGGGGGGGCGGTGAGCAGTTCTTC
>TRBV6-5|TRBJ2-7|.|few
CASSLWEDGEQYF
TGTGCCAGCAGTCTTTGGGAGGACGGCGAGCAGTACTTC
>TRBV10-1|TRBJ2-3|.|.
CASSSTGIADTQYF
TGCGCCAGCAGTTCTACAGGGATTGCAGATACGCAGTATTTT
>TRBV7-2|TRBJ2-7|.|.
CASSFVPPTPLLYEQYF
TGTGCCAGCAGCTTTGTGCCTCCGACCCCTCTTCTCTACGAGCAGTACTTC
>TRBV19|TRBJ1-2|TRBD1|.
CAASTGLAANYGYTF
TGTGCCGCCTCGACAGGGTTGGCAGCTAACTATGGCTACACCTTC
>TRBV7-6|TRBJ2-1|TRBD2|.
CASSLGGGAGGEQFF
TGTGCCAGCAGCTTAGGCGGGGGGGCCGGAGGTGAGCAGTTCTTC
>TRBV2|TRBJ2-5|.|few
CASSRLRWEETQYF
TGTGCCAGCAGCCGACTTAGATGGGAAGAGACCCAGTACTTC
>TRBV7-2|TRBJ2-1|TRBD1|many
CASRLQTGTVGNEQFF
TGTGCCAGCAGACTCCAGACAGGGACGGTCGGCAATGAGCAGTTCTTC
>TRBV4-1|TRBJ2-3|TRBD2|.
CASSQGLAGLGQYF
TGCGCCAGCAGCCAAGGACTAGCGGGATTAGGGCAGTATTTT